The present TCR beta chain was sequenced within a study of human T cells and chemical hapten exposure (dated by TCRdb to the early 2020s). For the wider study: For sensitization, 2% DPC in acetone was applied to a roughly 2 cm by roughly 2 cm area of upper inner arm skin. Throughout the roughly 25-week study period, patients were also given weekly therapeutic DPC doses on the scalp. Patch testing on the upper back used Finn chambers containing 0.01% DPC, with scoring done after 6 days according to International Contact Dermatitis Research Group standards. The patient cohort, mostly female, included alopecia areata with under or over 50% scalp involvement, alopecia totalis and alopecia universalis. The libraries were sequenced as a pool, and the TCR yield per sample differed mostly because of small variations in library volumes within the pool. This study followed changes in the peripheral blood TCR repertoire in vivo during primary and secondary sensitization of alopecia patients to the hapten diphenylcyclopropenone (DPC). Blood samples were taken from patients before sensitization (week 0) and then at 2, 6 and about 24 weeks after DPC sensitization. About 27 alopecia patients gave blood for TCR sequencing at one to four time points (pre-sensitization, 2, 6 and 24 weeks). The paper as a whole reports these results and caveats: Compared with pre-sensitization or healthy control sets, expanded TCRs formed significantly more large CDR3 similarity clusters, which is consistent with antigen-driven responses. The number of PT1 expanded TCRs positively correlated with patch test score, significant at thresholds 8, 16 and 32 but not 4. No change with DPC sensitization was found in the number of TCRs above 1 in 1000 frequency, and no evidence of global repertoire structure alterations was found. Because every patient had alopecia, a presumed autoimmune disease, the patients' immune response might differ from that of healthy individuals. After repeated subsampling, the strength of the expansion versus patch-test correlation and the threshold at which it became significant changed.

The time point label on this specimen signifies: pre-sensitization, week 0. What this sample's treatment or condition label stands for: therapeutic diphenylcyclopropenone sensitization with weekly scalp DPC. At each patch-test visit, blood was drawn before the patch test was applied. Patients were considered eligible if aged 18 to 70, diagnosed with alopecia and deemed suitable for DPC therapy, and patients were excluded if pregnant. Total RNA was isolated from unfractionated whole blood collected in Tempus Blood RNA tubes. Receptor libraries were prepared by RACE. Sequenced using a NextSeq 500. Library preparation attached unique molecular identifiers to individual cDNA molecules for quantitative, reproducible TCR counting. Each blood RNA sample was used to sequence both TCR alpha and TCR beta chains. Concerning the study's data processing: The median number of TCRs per sample was approximately 96,000, ranging from about 23,224 to 690,600. The Decombinator software suite was used to annotate V, J and CDR3 in the TCR reads. For the PS versus PT1 abundance plots, all samples were subsampled to the same number of TCRs (28,000). Expanded TCRs were defined as absent before sensitization and observed at least eight times at the 2-week time point. TCRdb reran the public reads through fastp at Q25 and MiXCR, keeping productive beta chains. Each CDR3 protein appears once, grouped with its most common genes and DNA. The authors' filters were not applied to this entry. Recorded for this sample are 180,000 or so distinct CDR3 sequences; under 35% of them occurred a single time. The leading ten clones occupy roughly 3% of the sample.

A note on this clonotype: Its specific antigen is unknown. No much larger clonotype is one base removed from it; base qualities were not supplied.

The CDR3 runs 14 residues from the cysteine to the phenylalanine. Of all the DNA, just the CDR3 is kept, 42 bases in frame from base 1. Ends trimmed: V by 2 bases, J by 5 bases; bases unmatched to a gene: 3. CDR1 and CDR2, looked up from the germline V gene, are ENHRY and SYGVKD. The rearranged segments are TRBV10-3 and TRBJ2-1; 7 middle bases align to TRBD1. The sequencing used whole blood, collected in connection with sensitization to the hapten diphenylcyclopropenone (DPC). The TCR sequence derives from a woman aged 25 to 45 with alopecia areata. Some clones in this sample may be carry-over from other donors' samples. Here the CDR3 is given as CAISEGTADNEQFF. Here is the DNA: TGTGCCATCAGTGAGGGGACAGCTGACAATGAGCAGTTCTTC.